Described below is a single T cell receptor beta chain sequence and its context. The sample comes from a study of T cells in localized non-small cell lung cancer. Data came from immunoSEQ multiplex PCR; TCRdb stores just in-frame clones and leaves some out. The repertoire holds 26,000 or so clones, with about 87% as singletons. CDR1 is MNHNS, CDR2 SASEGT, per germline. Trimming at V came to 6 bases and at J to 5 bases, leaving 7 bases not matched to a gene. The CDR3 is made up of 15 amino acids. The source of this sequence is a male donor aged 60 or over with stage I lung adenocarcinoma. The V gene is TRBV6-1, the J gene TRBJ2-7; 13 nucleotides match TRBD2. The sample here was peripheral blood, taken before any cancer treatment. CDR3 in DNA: TGTGCCAGCAGATTACTAGCGGGGGGGCCACACGAGCAGTACTTC. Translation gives CASRLLAGGPHEQYF.